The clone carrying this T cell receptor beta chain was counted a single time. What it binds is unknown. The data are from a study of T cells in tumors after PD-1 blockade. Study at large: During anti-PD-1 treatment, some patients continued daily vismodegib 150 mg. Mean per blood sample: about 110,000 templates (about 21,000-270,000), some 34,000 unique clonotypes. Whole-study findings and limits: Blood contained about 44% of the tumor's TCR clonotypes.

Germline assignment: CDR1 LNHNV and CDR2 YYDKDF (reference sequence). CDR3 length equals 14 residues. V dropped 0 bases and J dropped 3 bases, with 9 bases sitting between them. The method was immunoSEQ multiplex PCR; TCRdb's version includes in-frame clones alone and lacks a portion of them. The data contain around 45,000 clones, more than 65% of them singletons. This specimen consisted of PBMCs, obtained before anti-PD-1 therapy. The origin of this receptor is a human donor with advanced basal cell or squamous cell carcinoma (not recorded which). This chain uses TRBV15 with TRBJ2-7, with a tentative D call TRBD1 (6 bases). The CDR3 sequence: CATSREGDIYEQYF. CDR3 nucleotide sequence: TGTGCCACCAGCAGAGAGGGGGACATCTACGAGCAGTACTTC.